This TCR beta chain appears in the sequencing data of a study of blood T cell repertoires in COVID-19. The wider study: PBMCs, B-cell-depleted T cells, or T cells provided the cDNA or gDNA that made up the material.

In the original processing: Nucleated cell number was recorded as an estimate derived from reference gene primer amplification. Produced via immunoSEQ multiplex PCR; TCRdb's table is partial and in-frame only. The V and J calls and clone size come from that table; D and trimming were worked out from the DNA. The table has over 85,000 clones, 70% to 80% seen once. V lost 4 bases, J lost 1 base, and 12 bases lay in between. The CDR3 contains 15 residues. In germline, CDR1 is SGHRS, CDR2 YFSETQ. The receptor was isolated from a human donor in a cohort sampled during active COVID-19. Input material: peripheral blood. The chain uses TRBV5-1 and TRBJ1-5; D perhaps matches TRBD1 (6 bases). CDR3 bases: TGCGCCAGCAGCCGTACAGGGCTAAGCAATCAGCCCCAGCATTTT. Residues: CASSRTGLSNQPQHF.